This paragraph reports one T cell receptor (beta chain). Its antigen is unidentified. Primers included in the PCR were 60 Vbeta and 13 Jbeta primers. Data came from immunoSEQ multiplex PCR; TCRdb stores just in-frame clones and leaves some out. The table records about 130,000 clones, 70% to 85% of them present only once. This sample stems from a study of cytomegalovirus exposure and HLA in healthy donors. Study outcomes and limitations: Certain indistinguishable V segments, among them TRBV6-2 and TRBV6-3, were excluded. On later analysis, the bulk of CMV-associated TCR beta chains appeared to be HLA-restricted. In all likelihood, a cluster of highly shared sequence variants was a sequencing artifact.

CDR3 length: 14 residues. V was cut by 0 bases and J by 3 bases, with 9 bases left in between. Looked up from germline, CDR1 is SGHRS and CDR2 is YFSETQ. The receptor's source is a boy younger than 18 in good health and CMV-seronegative. The sample taken for sequencing was PBMCs. This chain uses TRBV5-1 with TRBJ1-2; D is ambiguous. The CDR3: CASSLARGDYGYTF. In nucleotides, the CDR3 is TGCGCCAGCAGCTTGGCTCGGGGAGACTATGGCTACACCTTC.